The next 24 T cell receptor beta chains were all read from a single sample in a study of control samples from healthy donors and cancer patients. TCRdb keeps only in-frame clones here, not all; method: immunoSEQ multiplex PCR. The table records tens of thousands of clones, around 97% of them present only once. Sequencing used blood. These receptors were collected from a woman in her 30s in good health.

This chain connects TRBV4-1 to TRBJ2-1, with D uncertain. Trimming pared 0 bases from V and 9 bases from J, leaving 9 bases between. Germline assignment: CDR1 MGHRA and CDR2 YSYEKL. The CDR3 has 13 amino acids. Here the CDR3 DNA reads TGCGCCAGCAGCCAAGATCTTTGGGGTGAGCAGTTCTTC. Protein: CASSQDLWGEQFF.

The chain couples TRBV6-1 to TRBJ1-5; TRBD1 aligns across 7 bases. The trim removed 2 bases at V and 4 bases at J, leaving 14 bases unmatched. CDR1 and CDR2 from the germline V gene are MNHNS and SASEGT. The CDR3 is 18 residues long. The CDR3 reads CASSEWDLGQIPNQPQHF. CDR3 nucleotides: TGTGCCAGCAGTGAATGGGACTTGGGACAGATCCCTAATCAGCCCCAGCATTTT.

V is TRBV13 and J is TRBJ2-6; D unresolved. Germline CDR1 reads PRHDT; CDR2 reads FYEKMQ (reference sequence). This CDR3 is built from 14 residues. V was cut by 0 bases and J by 3 bases, with 3 bases left in between. This CDR3 is CASSLGVGANVLTF. The CDR3 nucleotides read TGTGCCAGCAGCTTAGGGGTTGGGGCCAACGTCCTGACTTTC.

This sequence joins TRBV28 and TRBJ1-2, with 8 bases that match TRBD1. Germline V gene lookup returns CDR1 MDHEN and CDR2 SYDVKM. J gave up 3 bases and V 1 base, and 10 bases lay outside the gene matches. The CDR3 has 17 amino acids. Here the CDR3 reads CASSLSPSDRVDYGYTF. The CDR3 DNA reads TGTGCCAGCAGTTTATCGCCCTCGGACAGGGTAGACTATGGCTACACCTTC.

J is TRBJ2-7 and V is TRBV6-5; no clear D gene. Deletions cut 2 bases from V and 3 bases from J, with 14 bases between. Germline V gene data show CDR1 as MNHEY and CDR2 as SVGAGI. The CDR3 is 15 residues long. The DNA for the CDR3 is TGTGCCAGCAGTTACCCCCCGGTCAGTAGCTACGAGCAGTACTTC. Protein product: CASSYPPVSSYEQYF.

This clone occurred once. In nucleotides, the CDR3 is TGTGCCAGCAGCTGGGCGGACAGGGGCGATGGCTACACCTTC. Translated: CASSWADRGDGYTF. The chain joins TRBV5-6 to TRBJ1-2; 9 nucleotides align to TRBD1. V lost 3 bases and J lost 6; bases outside the gene matches: 6. The CDR3 loop spans 14 amino acids. The germline gives CDR1 SGHDT, CDR2 YYEEEE.

The chain combines TRBV6-1 with TRBJ2-7, with D possibly being TRBD1 or TRBD2 (5 bases each). V was trimmed by 2 bases and J by 2 bases, leaving 10 bases between them. The CDR3 has 14 residues. Looked up from germline, CDR1 is MNHNS and CDR2 is SASEGT. CDR3 bases: TGTGCCAGCAGTGAATTAGGGGAGACCTACGAGCAGTACTTC. This encodes CASSELGETYEQYF.

The chain combines TRBV28 with TRBJ2-6; 7 bases are shared with TRBD2. V dropped 8 bases and J dropped 0; count of bases not matched to a gene: 16. Looked up from germline, CDR1 is MDHEN and CDR2 is SYDVKM. This CDR3 is built from 19 residues. The CDR3 region has the DNA TGTGCCAGCCGCCCGGGGGGTCCCCTCGGCTCCTCTGGGGCCAACGTCCTGACTTTC. Encoded protein: CASRPGGPLGSSGANVLTF.

This clone was counted once. V and J are TRBV6-2 or TRBV6-3 and TRBJ2-4; 14 bases are shared with TRBD2. The CDR3 extends over 17 amino acids. Trimming cost V 5 bases and J 2 bases; bases outside gene matches: 5. The germline gives CDR1 MNHEY, CDR2 SVGEGT. DNA of the CDR3: TGTGCCAGCAGTAAAAGACTAGCGGGAGGGCCCAAAAACATTCAGTACTTC. This encodes CASSKRLAGGPKNIQYF.

The J gene is TRBJ2-5, the V gene TRBV5-4; D is perhaps TRBD2 (6 bases). This CDR3 is built from 15 residues. V was pared by 4 bases and J by 2 bases, with 15 bases between. Germline assignment: CDR1 SGHNT and CDR2 YYREEE (reference sequence). Here the CDR3 reads CASSPSGRIQETQYF. CDR3 bases: TGTGCCAGCAGCCCCAGCGGGCGGATACAAGAGACCCAGTACTTC. The entire variable domain, with the rest obtained from reference TRBV5-4 and TRBJ2-5, is as follows: ETGVTQSPTHLIKTRGQQVTLRCSSQSGHNTVSWYQQALGQGPQFIFQYYREEENGRGNFPPRFSGLQFPNYSSELNVNALELDDSALYLCASSPSGRIQETQYFGPGTRLLVL.

J is TRBJ2-5 and V is TRBV28; 14 nucleotides align to TRBD2. CDR3 size: 17 residues. Germline CDR1 reads MDHEN; CDR2 reads SYDVKM. The V and J ends lost 5 bases and 4 bases, in that order; junction bases with no gene match: 9. DNA of the CDR3: TGTGCCAGCAGTGTCTATGGACTAGCGGGAGGAAGAGAGACCCAGTACTTC. It translates to CASSVYGLAGGRETQYF.

The V gene is TRBV5-5, the J gene TRBJ2-3, with D unclear. V lost 0 bases and J lost 0, with 11 bases in between. The CDR3 covers 16 residues. Per the germline V gene, CDR1 is SGHKS and CDR2 is YYEKEE (reference sequence). In DNA form, the CDR3 reads TGTGCCAGCAGCTTGGAACTCCTCTCTAGCACAGATACGCAGTATTTT. It yields the protein CASSLELLSSTDTQYF.

The rearrangement joins TRBV7-9 to TRBJ2-7; no firm D call. This CDR3 contains 14 residues. Germline CDR1 reads SEHNR; CDR2 reads FQNEAQ (reference sequence). Trimming shortened V by 1 base and J by 3 bases, and 10 bases separated the two germline ends. DNA for the CDR3: TGTGCCAGCAGCTTAGGGCAGAGCTTCTACGAGCAGTACTTC. Encoded protein: CASSLGQSFYEQYF.

V gene TRBV7-9 combines with J gene TRBJ2-3; D call uncertain. Trimming shortened V by 4 bases and J by 2 bases, and 4 bases separated the two germline ends. The CDR3 runs to 12 residues. Germline CDR1 is SEHNR and CDR2 is FQNEAQ (reference sequence). The CDR3 coding sequence is TGTGCCAGCAGCTCTTACACAGATACGCAGTATTTT. Its protein is CASSSYTDTQYF.

This clone was seen only once. The chain links TRBV5-4 to TRBJ2-1, with 7 bases aligning to TRBD2. The V gene end was trimmed by 3 bases and the J gene end by 10 bases; junction bases not matched to a gene: 4. The CDR3 is 12 amino acids. CDR1 is SGHNT and CDR2 is YYREEE in the germline V gene (reference sequence). The CDR3 nucleotides read TGTGCCAGCAGCTGGGGAGGGTCGGAGCAGTTCTTC. This gives the protein CASSWGGSEQFF.

V is TRBV6-1 and J is TRBJ1-3; D uncertain. Deletions cut 1 base from V and 0 bases from J, with 10 bases between. CDR3 size: 16 residues. Germline CDR1 is MNHNS and CDR2 is SASEGT. CDR3 loop: CASSEVRTSSGNTIYF. In DNA, the CDR3 is TGTGCCAGCAGTGAAGTTCGCACTAGCTCTGGAAACACCATATATTTT.

V is TRBV29-1 and J is TRBJ2-1, with D unclear. The CDR3 runs 15 residues. From germline, CDR1 is SQVTM and CDR2 ANQGSEA. Trimming cost V 4 bases and J 0 bases, with 13 bases left between them. The CDR3 nucleotides read TGCAGCGTTGTGGAGCGTTTCAGCTCCTACAATGAGCAGTTCTTC. This encodes CSVVERFSSYNEQFF.

The chain couples TRBV28 to TRBJ1-5; TRBD1 might be the D (6 bases). Trimming took 1 base from V and 2 from J, leaving 12 bases between them. Germline V lookup: CDR1 MDHEN, CDR2 SYDVKM. The CDR3 has 16 residues. Written as DNA, the CDR3 is TGTGCCAGCAGTTTATCGGGGGCGCAAGGCAATCAGCCCCAGCATTTT. Translating it yields CASSLSGAQGNQPQHF.

The rearrangement joins TRBV27 to TRBJ1-2, with TRBD1 matching over 9 bases. Germline V gene sequence: CDR1 MNHEY, CDR2 SMNVEV (reference sequence). The CDR3 consists of 14 residues. Trimming cost V 5 bases and J 2 bases; bases outside gene matches: 3. The CDR3 here is CASSPGTGNYGYTF. In DNA, the CDR3 is TGTGCCAGCAGTCCGGGGACAGGGAACTATGGCTACACCTTC.

This rearrangement joins TRBV28 to TRBJ1-1; D remains unclear. Germline-derived CDR1 and CDR2 are MDHEN and SYDVKM. CDR3 length: 15 residues. Deletions cut 3 bases from V and 5 bases from J, with 16 bases between. CDR3 DNA: TGTGCCAGCAGTTTCAGTTCTCGCTCGGGGACTGAAGCTTTCTTT. Protein: CASSFSSRSGTEAFF. The full variable domain, rest sourced from reference TRBV28 and TRBJ1-1, is DVKVTQSSRYLVKRTGEKVFLECVQDMDHENMFWYRQDPGLGLRLIYFSYDVKMKEKGDIPEGYSVSREKKERFSLILESASTNQTSMYLCASSFSSRSGTEAFFGQGTRLTVV.

The chain is built from TRBV28 and TRBJ2-5, with TRBD1 as a possible D gene (5 bases). CDR1 and CDR2 from the germline V gene are MDHEN and SYDVKM. The germline V and J ends were trimmed by 4 bases and 3 bases, with 12 bases remaining between them. CDR3 length equals 14 residues. The CDR3 nucleotides are TGTGCCAGCAGTTCTCCCGACAGAGAAGAGACCCAGTACTTC. As protein: CASSSPDREETQYF.

The DNA of the CDR3 is TGCGCCAGCAGTGAGTCCCGGGGAGGCGAAAAACTGTTTTTT. Translated: CASSESRGGEKLFF. The chain uses TRBV10-1 and TRBJ1-4; D call uncertain. The V gene lost 0 bases and the J gene lost 8 bases, with 10 bases spanning the gap. The germline V gene encodes CDR1 WNHNN and CDR2 SYGVQD (reference sequence). The length of the CDR3 is 14 residues.

This chain uses TRBV6-5 with TRBJ1-5, with D perhaps TRBD1 (5 bases). The V end was cut by 5 bases, the J end by 6 bases, with 11 bases between. Germline V gives CDR1 MNHEY, CDR2 SVGAGI. The CDR3 contains 13 residues. The CDR3 spells CASSRGERQPQHF. CDR3 DNA sequence: TGTGCCAGCAGTCGAGGGGAGCGTCAGCCCCAGCATTTT.

J is TRBJ2-7 and V is TRBV11-1, with a tentative D call TRBD1 (6 bases). There are 14 residues in the CDR3. The V and J ends lost 3 bases and 5 bases respectively, with 14 bases between them. Germline CDR1 SGHAT, CDR2 FQDESV (reference sequence). The CDR3 is CASSLGHTTDEQYF. The CDR3 nucleotides read TGTGCCAGCAGCTTGGGACATACCACCGACGAGCAGTACTTC.